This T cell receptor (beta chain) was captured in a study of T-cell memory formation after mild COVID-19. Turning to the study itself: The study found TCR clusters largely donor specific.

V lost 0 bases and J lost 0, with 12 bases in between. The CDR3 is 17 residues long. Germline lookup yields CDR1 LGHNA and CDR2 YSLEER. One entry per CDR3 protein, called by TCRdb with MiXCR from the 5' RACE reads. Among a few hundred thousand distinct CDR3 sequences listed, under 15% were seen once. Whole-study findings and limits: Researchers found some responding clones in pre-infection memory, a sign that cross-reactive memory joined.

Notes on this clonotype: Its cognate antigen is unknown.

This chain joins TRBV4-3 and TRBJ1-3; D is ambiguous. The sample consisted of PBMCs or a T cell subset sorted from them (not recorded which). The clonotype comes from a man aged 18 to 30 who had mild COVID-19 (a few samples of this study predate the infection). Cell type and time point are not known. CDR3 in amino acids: CASSQDVEGISGNTIYF. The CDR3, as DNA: TGCGCCAGCAGCCAAGATGTGGAGGGTATCTCTGGAAACACCATATATTTT.